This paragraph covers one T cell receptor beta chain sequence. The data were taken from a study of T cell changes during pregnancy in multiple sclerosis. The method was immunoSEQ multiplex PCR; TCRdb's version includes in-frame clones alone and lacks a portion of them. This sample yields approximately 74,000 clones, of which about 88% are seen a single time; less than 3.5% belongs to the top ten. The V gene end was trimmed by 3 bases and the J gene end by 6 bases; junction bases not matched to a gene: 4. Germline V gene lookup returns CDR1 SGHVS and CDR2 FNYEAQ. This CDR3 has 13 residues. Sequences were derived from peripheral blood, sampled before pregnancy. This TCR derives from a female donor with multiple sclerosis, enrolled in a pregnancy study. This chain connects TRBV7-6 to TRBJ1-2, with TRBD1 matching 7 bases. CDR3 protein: CASSFGRGNGYTF. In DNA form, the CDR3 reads TGTGCCAGCAGCTTTGGCAGGGGGAATGGCTACACCTTC.